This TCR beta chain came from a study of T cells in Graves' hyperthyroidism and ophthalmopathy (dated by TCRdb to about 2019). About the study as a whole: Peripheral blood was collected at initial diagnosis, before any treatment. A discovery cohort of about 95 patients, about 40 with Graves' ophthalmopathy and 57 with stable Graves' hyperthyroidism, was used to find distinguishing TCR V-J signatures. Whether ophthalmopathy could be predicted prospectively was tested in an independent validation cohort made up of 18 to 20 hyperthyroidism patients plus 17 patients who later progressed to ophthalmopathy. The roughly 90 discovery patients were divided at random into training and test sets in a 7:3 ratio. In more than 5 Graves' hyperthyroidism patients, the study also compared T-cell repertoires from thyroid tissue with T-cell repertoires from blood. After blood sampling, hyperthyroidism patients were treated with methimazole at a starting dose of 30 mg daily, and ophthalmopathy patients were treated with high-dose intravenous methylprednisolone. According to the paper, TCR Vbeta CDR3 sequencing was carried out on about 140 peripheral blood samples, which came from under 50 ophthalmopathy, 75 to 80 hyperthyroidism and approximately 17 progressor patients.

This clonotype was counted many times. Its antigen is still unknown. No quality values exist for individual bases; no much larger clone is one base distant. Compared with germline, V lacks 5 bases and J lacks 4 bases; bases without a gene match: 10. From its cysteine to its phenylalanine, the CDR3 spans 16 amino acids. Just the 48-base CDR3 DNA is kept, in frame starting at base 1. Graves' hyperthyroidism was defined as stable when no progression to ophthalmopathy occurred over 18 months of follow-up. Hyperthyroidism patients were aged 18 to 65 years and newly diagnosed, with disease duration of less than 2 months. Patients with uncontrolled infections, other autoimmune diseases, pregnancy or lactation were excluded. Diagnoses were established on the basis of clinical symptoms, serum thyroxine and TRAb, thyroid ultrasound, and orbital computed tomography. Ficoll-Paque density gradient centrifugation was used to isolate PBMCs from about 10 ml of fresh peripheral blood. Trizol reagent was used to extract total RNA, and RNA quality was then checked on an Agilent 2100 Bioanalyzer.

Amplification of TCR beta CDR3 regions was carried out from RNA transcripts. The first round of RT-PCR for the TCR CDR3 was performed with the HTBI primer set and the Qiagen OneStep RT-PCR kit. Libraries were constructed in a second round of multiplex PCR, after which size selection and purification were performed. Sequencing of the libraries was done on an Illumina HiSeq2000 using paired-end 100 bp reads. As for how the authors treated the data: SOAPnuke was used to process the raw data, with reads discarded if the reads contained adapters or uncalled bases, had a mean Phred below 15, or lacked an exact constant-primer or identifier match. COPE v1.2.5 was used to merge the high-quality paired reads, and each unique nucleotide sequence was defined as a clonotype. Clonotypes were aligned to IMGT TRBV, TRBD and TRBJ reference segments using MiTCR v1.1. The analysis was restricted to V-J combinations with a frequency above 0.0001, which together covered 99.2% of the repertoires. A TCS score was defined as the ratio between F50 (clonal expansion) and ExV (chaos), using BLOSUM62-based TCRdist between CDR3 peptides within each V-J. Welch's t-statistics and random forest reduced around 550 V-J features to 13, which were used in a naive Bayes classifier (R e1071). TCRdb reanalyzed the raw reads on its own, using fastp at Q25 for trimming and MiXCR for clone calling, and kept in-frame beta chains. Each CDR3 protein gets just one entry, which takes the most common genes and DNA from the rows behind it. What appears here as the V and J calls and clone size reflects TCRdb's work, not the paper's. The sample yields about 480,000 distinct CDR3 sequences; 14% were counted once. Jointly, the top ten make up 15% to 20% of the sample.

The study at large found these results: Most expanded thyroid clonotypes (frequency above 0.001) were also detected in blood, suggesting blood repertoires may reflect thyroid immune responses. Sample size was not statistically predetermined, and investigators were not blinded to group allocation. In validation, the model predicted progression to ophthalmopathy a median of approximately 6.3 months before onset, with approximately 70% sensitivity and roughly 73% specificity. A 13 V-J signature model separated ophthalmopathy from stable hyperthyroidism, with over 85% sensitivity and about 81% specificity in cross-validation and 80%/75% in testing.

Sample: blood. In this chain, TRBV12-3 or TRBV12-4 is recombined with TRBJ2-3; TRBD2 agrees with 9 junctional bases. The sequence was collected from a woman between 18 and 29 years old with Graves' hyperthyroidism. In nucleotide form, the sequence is TGTGCCAGCAGTCATCATAGCGGGAGAGGCCCAGATACGCAGTATTTT. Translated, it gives CASSHHSGRGPDTQYF.